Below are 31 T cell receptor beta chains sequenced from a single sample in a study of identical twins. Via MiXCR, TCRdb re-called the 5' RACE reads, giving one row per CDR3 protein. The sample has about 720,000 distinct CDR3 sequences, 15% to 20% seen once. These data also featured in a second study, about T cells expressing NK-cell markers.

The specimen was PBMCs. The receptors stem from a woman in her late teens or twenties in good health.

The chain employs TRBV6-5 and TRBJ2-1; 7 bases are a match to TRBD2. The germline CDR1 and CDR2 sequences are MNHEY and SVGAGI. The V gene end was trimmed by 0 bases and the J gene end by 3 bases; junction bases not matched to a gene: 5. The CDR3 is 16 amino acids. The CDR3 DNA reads TGTGCCAGCAGTTACTCAGGCGGGAGTAACTACAATGAGCAGTTCTTC. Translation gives CASSYSGGSNYNEQFF.

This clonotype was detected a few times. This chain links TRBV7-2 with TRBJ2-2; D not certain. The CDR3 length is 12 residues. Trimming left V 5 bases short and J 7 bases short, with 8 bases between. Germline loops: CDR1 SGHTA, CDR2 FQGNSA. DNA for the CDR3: TGTGCCAGCAGCACTTATTTCGGGGAGCTGTTTTTT. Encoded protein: CASSTYFGELFF.

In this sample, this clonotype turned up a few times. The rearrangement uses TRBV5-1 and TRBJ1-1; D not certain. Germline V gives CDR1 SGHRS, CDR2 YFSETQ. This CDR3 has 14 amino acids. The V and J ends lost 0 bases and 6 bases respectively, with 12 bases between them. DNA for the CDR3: TGCGCCAGCAGCTTGGCTAGTTCGGACCCTGAAGCTTTCTTT. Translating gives CASSLASSDPEAFF.

The CDR3: CASSPGTSGSQYF. Here the CDR3 DNA reads TGTGCCAGCAGTCCGGGGACTAGCGGGAGTCAGTACTTC. The chain carries TRBV12-3 or TRBV12-4 and TRBJ2-4; 14 bases are a match to TRBD2. J lost 12 bases, V lost 5 bases, and 3 bases had no gene match. The CDR3 totals 13 residues.

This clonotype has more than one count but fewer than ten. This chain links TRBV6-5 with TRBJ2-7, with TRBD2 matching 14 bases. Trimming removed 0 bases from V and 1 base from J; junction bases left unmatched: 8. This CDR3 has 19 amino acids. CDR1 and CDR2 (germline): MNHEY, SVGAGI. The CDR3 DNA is TGTGCCAGCAGTTACTCCTTTGGGACTAGCGGGAGTGGTTCCTACGAGCAGTACTTC. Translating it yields CASSYSFGTSGSGSYEQYF.

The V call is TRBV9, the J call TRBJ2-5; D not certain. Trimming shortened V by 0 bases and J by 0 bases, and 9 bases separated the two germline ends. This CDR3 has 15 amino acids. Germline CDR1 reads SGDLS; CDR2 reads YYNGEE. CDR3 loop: CASSVAPMDQETQYF. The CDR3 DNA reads TGTGCCAGCAGCGTAGCGCCAATGGACCAAGAGACCCAGTACTTC.

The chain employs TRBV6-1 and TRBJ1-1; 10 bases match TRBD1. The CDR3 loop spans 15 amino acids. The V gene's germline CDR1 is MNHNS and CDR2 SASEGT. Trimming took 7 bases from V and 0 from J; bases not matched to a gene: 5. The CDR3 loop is CASNTGQGMNTEAFF. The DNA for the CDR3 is TGTGCCAGCAACACGGGACAGGGGATGAACACTGAAGCTTTCTTT.

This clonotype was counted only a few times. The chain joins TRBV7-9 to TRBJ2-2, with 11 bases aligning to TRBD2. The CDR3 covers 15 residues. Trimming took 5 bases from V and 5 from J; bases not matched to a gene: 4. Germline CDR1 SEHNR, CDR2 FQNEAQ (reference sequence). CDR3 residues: CASSPLAGGTGELFF. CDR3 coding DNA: TGTGCCAGCAGCCCTCTAGCGGGGGGAACCGGGGAGCTGTTTTTT.

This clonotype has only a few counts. CDR3 nucleotides: TGTGCCAGCGGGCCGGACAGGGTTCCCCACGAGCAGTACTTC. It is translated as CASGPDRVPHEQYF. This rearrangement joins TRBV14 to TRBJ2-7, with 8 bases identical to TRBD1. The CDR3 consists of 14 residues. Germline assignment: CDR1 SGHDN and CDR2 FVKESK. With 8 bases clipped from V and 5 bases from J, the junction kept 11 bases outside the gene matches.

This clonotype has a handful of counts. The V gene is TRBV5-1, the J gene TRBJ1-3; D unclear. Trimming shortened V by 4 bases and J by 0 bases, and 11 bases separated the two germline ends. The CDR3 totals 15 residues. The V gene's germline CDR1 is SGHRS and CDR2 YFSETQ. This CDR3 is CASSPASGSGNTIYF. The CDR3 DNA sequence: TGCGCCAGCAGCCCGGCCTCGGGCTCTGGAAACACCATATATTTT.

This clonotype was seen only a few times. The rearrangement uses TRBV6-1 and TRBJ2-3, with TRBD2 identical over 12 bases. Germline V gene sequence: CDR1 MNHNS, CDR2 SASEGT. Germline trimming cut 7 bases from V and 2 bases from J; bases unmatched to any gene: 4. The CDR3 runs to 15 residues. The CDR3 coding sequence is TGTGCCAGCACTAGCGGGGGGGCCGACACAGATACGCAGTATTTT. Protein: CASTSGGADTDTQYF.

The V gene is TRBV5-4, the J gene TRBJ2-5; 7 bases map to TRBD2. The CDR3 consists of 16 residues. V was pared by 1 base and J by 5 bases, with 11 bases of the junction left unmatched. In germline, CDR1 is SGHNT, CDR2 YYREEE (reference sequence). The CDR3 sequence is CASSLNGGGFGETQYF. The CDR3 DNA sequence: TGTGCCAGCAGCTTGAATGGCGGGGGTTTCGGGGAGACCCAGTACTTC.

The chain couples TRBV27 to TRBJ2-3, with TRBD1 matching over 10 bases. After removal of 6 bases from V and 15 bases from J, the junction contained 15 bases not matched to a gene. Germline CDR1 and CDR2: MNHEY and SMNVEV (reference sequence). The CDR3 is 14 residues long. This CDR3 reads CASSNPGQGRSFYF. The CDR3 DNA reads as TGTGCCAGCAGCAATCCGGGACAGGGGAGATCATTTTATTTT.

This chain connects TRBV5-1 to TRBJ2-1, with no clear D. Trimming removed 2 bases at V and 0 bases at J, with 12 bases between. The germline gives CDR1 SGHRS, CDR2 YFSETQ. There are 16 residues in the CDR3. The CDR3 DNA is TGCGCCAGCAGCTTACAAGGCAAGAGCTCCTACAATGAGCAGTTCTTC. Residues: CASSLQGKSSYNEQFF.

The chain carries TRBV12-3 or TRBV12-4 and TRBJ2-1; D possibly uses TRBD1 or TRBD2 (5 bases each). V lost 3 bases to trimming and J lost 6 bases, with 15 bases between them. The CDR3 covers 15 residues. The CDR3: CASSLGVHPFNEQFF. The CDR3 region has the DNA TGTGCCAGCAGTTTGGGGGTACATCCGTTCAATGAGCAGTTCTTC.

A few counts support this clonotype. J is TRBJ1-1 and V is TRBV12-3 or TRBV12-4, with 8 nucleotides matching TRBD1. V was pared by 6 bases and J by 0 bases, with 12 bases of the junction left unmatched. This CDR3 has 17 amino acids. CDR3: CASSFDRGLRMNTEAFF. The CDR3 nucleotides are TGTGCCAGCAGCTTCGACAGGGGCCTCCGTATGAACACTGAAGCTTTCTTT.

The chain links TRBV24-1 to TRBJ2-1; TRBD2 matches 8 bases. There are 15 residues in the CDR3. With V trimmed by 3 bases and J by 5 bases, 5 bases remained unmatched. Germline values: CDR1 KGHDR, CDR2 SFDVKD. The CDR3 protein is CATSDAGREHNEQFF. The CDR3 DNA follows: TGTGCCACCAGTGATGCCGGGAGGGAGCACAATGAGCAGTTCTTC.

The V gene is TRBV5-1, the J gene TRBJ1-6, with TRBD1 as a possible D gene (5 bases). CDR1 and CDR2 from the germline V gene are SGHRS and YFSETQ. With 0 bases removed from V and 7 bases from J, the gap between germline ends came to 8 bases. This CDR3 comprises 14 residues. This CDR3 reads CASSLENRNSPLHF. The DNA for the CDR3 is TGCGCCAGCAGCTTGGAAAACAGGAATTCACCCCTCCACTTT.

CDR3 bases: TGCAGTGCTTCCCGCCCCTCAGCGGGAGTCTACGAGCAGTACTTC. Its protein product is CSASRPSAGVYEQYF. J is TRBJ2-7 and V is TRBV20-1, with 8 bases identical to TRBD2. The CDR3 is made up of 15 amino acids. Losses at the gene ends were 5 bases for V and 3 bases for J; bases not matched to a gene: 12. Germline-derived CDR1 and CDR2 are DFQATT and SNEGSKA (reference sequence).

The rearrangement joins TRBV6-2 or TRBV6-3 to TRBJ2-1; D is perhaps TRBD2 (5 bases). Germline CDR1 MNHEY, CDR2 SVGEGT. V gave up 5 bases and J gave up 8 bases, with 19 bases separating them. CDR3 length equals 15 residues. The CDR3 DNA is TGTGCCAGCAGTAGTCGGAGGCCTAGCACCCATGAGCAGTTCTTC. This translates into CASSSRRPSTHEQFF.

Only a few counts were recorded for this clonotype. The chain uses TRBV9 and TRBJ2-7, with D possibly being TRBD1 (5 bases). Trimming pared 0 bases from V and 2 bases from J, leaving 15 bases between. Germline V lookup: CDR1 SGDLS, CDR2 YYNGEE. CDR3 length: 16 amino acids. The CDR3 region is CASSVGGGHGTYEQYF. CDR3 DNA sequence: TGTGCCAGCAGCGTAGGAGGTGGACATGGGACCTACGAGCAGTACTTC.

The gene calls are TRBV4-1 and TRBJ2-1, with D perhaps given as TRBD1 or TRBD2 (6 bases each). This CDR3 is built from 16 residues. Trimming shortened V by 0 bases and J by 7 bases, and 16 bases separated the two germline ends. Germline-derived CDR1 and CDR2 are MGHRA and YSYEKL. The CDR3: CASSQENREGGNEQFF. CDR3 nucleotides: TGCGCCAGCAGCCAAGAAAACAGGGAAGGGGGGAATGAGCAGTTCTTC.

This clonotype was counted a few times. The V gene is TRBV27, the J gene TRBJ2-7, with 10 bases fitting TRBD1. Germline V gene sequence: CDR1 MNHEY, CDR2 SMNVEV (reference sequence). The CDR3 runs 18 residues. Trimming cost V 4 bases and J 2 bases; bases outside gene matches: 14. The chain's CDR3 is CASSYTDRGRQKAYEQYF. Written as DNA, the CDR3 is TGTGCCAGCAGTTACACCGACAGGGGGCGACAGAAGGCCTACGAGCAGTACTTC.

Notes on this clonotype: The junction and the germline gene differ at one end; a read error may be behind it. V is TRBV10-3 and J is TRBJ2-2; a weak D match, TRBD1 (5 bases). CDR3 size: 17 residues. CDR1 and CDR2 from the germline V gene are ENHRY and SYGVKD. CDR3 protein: CAFSERQLGASTGELFF. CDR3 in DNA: TGTGCCTTCAGTGAAAGACAGCTTGGGGCGTCCACCGGGGAGCTGTTTTTT.

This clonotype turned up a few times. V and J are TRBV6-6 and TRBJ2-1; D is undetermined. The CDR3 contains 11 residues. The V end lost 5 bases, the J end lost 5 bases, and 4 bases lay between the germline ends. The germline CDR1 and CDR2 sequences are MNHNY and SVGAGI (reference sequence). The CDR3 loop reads CASSGNNEQFF. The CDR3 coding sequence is TGTGCCAGCAGTGGGAACAATGAGCAGTTCTTC.

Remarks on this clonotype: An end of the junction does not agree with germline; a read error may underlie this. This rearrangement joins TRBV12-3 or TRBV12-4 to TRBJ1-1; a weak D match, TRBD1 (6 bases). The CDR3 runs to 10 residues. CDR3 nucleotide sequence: TGTGCCAGCAGTTTAAACAGGGTGATCTTT. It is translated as CASSLNRVIF.

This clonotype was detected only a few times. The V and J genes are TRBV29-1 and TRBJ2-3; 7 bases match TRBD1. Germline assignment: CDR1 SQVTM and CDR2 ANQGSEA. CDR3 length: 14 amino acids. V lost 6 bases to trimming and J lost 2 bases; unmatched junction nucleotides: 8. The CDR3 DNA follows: TGCAGCGTGACGACAGGGTCTGACACAGATACGCAGTATTTT. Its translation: CSVTTGSDTDTQYF.

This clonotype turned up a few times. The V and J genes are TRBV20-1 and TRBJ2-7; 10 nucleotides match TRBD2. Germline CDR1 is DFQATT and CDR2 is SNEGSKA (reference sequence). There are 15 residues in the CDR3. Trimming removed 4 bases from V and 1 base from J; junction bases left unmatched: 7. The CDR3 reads CSATLLAGRSYEQYF. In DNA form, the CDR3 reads TGCAGTGCTACTCTACTAGCGGGGAGATCCTACGAGCAGTACTTC.

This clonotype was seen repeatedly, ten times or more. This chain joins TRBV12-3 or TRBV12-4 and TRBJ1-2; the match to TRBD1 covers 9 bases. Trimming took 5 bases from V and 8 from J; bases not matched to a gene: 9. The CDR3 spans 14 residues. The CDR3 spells CASSPPGQGRGYTF. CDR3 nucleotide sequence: TGTGCCAGCAGTCCGCCAGGACAGGGGCGAGGCTACACCTTC.

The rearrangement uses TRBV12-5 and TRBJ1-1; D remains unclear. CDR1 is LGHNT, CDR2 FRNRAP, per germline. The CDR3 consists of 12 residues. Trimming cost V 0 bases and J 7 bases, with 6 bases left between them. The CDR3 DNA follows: TGTGCTAGTGGTTTGGTAGGAAATGAAGCTTTCTTT. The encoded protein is CASGLVGNEAFF. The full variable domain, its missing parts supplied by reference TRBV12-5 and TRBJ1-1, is DARVTQTPRHKVTEMGQEVTMRCQPILGHNTVFWYRQTMMQGLELLAYFRNRAPLDDSGMPKDRFSAEMPDATLATLKIQPSEPRDSAVYFCASGLVGNEAFFGQGTRLTVV.

The CDR3 region has the DNA TGTGCCAGCAGCCCCCCCGGGCATATCCCCGGGGAGCTGTTTTTT. Its translation: CASSPPGHIPGELFF. This chain connects TRBV9 to TRBJ2-2; D is unclear. The germline gives CDR1 SGDLS, CDR2 YYNGEE. The V end was cut by 4 bases, the J end by 6 bases, with 16 bases between. CDR3 length equals 15 residues.